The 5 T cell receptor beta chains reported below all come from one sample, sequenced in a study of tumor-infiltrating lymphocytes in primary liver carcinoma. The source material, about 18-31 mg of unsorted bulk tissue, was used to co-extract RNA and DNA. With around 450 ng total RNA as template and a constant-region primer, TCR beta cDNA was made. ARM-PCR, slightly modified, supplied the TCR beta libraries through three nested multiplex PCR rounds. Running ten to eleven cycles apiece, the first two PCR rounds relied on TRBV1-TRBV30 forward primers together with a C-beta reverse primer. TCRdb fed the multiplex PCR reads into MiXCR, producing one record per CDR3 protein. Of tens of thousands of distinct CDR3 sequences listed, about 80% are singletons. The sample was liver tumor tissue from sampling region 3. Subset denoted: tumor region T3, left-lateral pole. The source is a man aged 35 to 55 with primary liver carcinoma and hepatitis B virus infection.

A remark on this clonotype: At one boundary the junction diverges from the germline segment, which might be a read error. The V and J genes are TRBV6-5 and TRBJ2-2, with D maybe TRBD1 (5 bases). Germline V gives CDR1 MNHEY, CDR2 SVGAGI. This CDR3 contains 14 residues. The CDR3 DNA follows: TGTGCCAGCAGTTCTACAGGAGTCACCGTGGAGCTGTTTTTT. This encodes CASSSTGVTVELFF.

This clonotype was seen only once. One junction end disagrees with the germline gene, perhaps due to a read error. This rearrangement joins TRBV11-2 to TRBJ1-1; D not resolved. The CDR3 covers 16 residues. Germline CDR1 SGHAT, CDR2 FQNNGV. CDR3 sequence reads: CASGFDLGGRVAEAFF. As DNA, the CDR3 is TGTGCCAGCGGCTTCGATTTAGGTGGAAGAGTCGCTGAAGCTTTCTTT.

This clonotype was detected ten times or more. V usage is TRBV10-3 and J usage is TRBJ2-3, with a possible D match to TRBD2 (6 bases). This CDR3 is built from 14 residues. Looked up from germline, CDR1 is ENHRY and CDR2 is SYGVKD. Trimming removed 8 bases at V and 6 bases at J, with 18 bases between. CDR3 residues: CAIGQRDSGDTQYF. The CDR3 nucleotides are TGTGCCATCGGCCAACGGGACTCAGGGGATACGCAGTATTTT.

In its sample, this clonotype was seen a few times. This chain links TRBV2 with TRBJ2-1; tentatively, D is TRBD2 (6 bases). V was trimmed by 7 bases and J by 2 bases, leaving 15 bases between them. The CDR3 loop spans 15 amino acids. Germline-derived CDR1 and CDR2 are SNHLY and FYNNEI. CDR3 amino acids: CASKKTASAYNEQFF. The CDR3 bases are TGTGCCAGCAAGAAAACGGCTAGCGCCTACAATGAGCAGTTCTTC.

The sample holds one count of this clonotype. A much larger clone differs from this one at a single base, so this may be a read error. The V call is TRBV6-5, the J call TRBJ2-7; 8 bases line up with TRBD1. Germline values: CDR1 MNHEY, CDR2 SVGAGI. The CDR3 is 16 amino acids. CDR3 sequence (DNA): TGTGCCAGAAGTTCCCCAGTCCAGACAGGGGCCAACGAGCAGTACTTC. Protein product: CARSSPVQTGANEQYF.